The 28 T cell receptor beta chains listed next were all sequenced from one sample in a study of shared clonotypes between healthy human individuals. TCRdb's table, derived via immunoSEQ multiplex PCR, lists solely in-frame clones and lacks some. This table has about 590,000 clones, 95% to 96% appearing once. Terminally differentiated effector memory CD45RA+ cells were excluded from the naive CD8 cells, which were CD45RO-negative and positively selected for CCR7. The specimen sequenced was naive CD8+ T cells sorted from blood. The receptor source for this set is a woman aged 25 to 45 in good health.

This rearrangement joins TRBV7-6 to TRBJ2-3; 8 positions agree with TRBD2. After removal of 5 bases from V and 0 bases from J, the junction contained 16 bases not matched to a gene. This CDR3 is built from 19 residues. CDR1 and CDR2 from the germline V gene are SGHVS and FNYEAQ. The CDR3 is CASSLGVGLSGASTDTQYF. DNA for the CDR3: TGTGCCAGCAGCCTAGGAGTAGGGCTTAGCGGGGCTAGCACAGATACGCAGTATTTT.

The chain is built from TRBV7-6 and TRBJ2-6; D is undetermined. The germline V gene has CDR1 SGHVS and CDR2 FNYEAQ. The CDR3 has 18 amino acids. Trimming stripped 0 bases from V and 0 bases from J, with 12 bases between. CDR3 DNA sequence: TGTGCCAGCAGCTTAGCTGCTATCCCGAGCTCTGGGGCCAACGTCCTGACTTTC. It specifies CASSLAAIPSSGANVLTF.

The chain joins TRBV19 to TRBJ1-2; TRBD1 is a possible D gene (5 bases). Germline loops: CDR1 LNHDA, CDR2 SQIVND (reference sequence). This CDR3 has 13 residues. V was trimmed by 7 bases and J by 4 bases, leaving 13 bases between them. CDR3 coding DNA: TGTGCCAGTATTGGGACGGGGGGCTATGGCTACACCTTC. It specifies CASIGTGGYGYTF. The full variable domain, with the rest looked up from reference TRBV19 and TRBJ1-2, is DGGITQSPKYLFRKEGQNVTLSCEQNLNHDAMYWYRQDPGQGLRLIYYSQIVNDFQKGDIAEGYSVSREKKESFPLTVTSAQKNPTAFYLCASIGTGGYGYTFGSGTRLTVV.

The chain recombines TRBV29-1 with TRBJ2-3; D call uncertain. CDR3 length: 16 residues. Germline assignment: CDR1 SQVTM and CDR2 ANQGSEA. V was cut by 2 bases and J by 4 bases, with 19 bases left in between. CDR3: CSVETLVPKDPDTQYF. CDR3 DNA: TGCAGCGTTGAAACTTTGGTTCCCAAGGACCCAGATACGCAGTATTTT.

This clone is a singleton in its sample. The chain employs TRBV14 and TRBJ1-2; 8 nucleotides align to TRBD1. The CDR3 contains 14 residues. Losses at the gene ends were 5 bases for V and 5 bases for J; bases not matched to a gene: 7. Germline values: CDR1 SGHDN, CDR2 FVKESK. In DNA, the CDR3 is TGTGCCAGCAGCTCGTCTTGGACAGGGTATGGCTACACCTTC. Encoded protein: CASSSSWTGYGYTF.

J is TRBJ2-1 and V is TRBV29-1; TRBD2 agrees at 7 bases. Germline V gene sequence: CDR1 SQVTM, CDR2 ANQGSEA. J lost 9 bases, V lost 2 bases, and 10 bases had no gene match. The CDR3 runs to 14 residues. The CDR3 DNA is TGCAGCGTTGAACTAGCGGCCCTCTTCCCTGAGCAGTTCTTC. Translation gives CSVELAALFPEQFF.

The J gene is TRBJ1-4, the V gene TRBV30; maybe TRBD1 (5 bases). Germline CDR1 reads GTSNPN; CDR2 reads SVGIG (reference sequence). The V end lost 5 bases, the J end lost 0 bases, and 10 bases lay between the germline ends. The CDR3 is 14 residues long. CDR3 DNA sequence: TGTGCCTGGGGGACCCAAGCAACTAATGAAAAACTGTTTTTT. Translation gives CAWGTQATNEKLFF. The variable domain in full, with the rest retrieved from reference TRBV30 and TRBJ1-4, is SQTIHQWPATLVQPVGSPLSLECTVEGTSNPNLYWYRQAAGRGLQLLFYSVGIGQISSEVPQNLSASRPQDRQFILSSKKLLLSDSGFYLCAWGTQATNEKLFFGSGTQLSVL.

CDR3: CASSLTVKDTDTQYF. The DNA for the CDR3 is TGTGCCAGCAGCCTGACAGTCAAGGACACAGATACGCAGTATTTT. This chain connects TRBV9 to TRBJ2-3; the D gene is possibly TRBD1 (5 bases). Per the germline V gene, CDR1 is SGDLS and CDR2 is YYNGEE. The CDR3 consists of 15 residues. The germline V and J ends were trimmed by 4 bases and 2 bases, with 14 bases remaining between them.

The J gene is TRBJ2-3, the V gene TRBV15, with D possibly TRBD2 on 6 matching bases. Trimming cost V 5 bases and J 6 bases, with 9 bases left between them. The CDR3 is 12 amino acids. Germline loops: CDR1 LNHNV, CDR2 YYDKDF (reference sequence). CDR3 region: CATSEGGDTQYF. In DNA, the CDR3 is TGTGCCACCAGCGAAGGAGGGGATACGCAGTATTTT.

This clone was seen only a few times. In the same sample, other DNA sequences code for this CDR3. J is TRBJ2-1 and V is TRBV5-4; D unresolved. Germline V CDR1 and CDR2: SGHNT, YYREEE (reference sequence). With 4 bases removed from V and 7 bases from J, the gap between germline ends came to 6 bases. The CDR3 is 11 residues long. CDR3 sequence (DNA): TGTGCCAGCAGCAGCCTGAATGAGCAGTTCTTC. Protein product: CASSSLNEQFF. Full variable domain (missing parts from reference TRBV5-4 and TRBJ2-1): ETGVTQSPTHLIKTRGQQVTLRCSSQSGHNTVSWYQQALGQGPQFIFQYYREEENGRGNFPPRFSGLQFPNYSSELNVNALELDDSALYLCASSSLNEQFFGPGTRLTVL.

The rearrangement uses TRBV7-7 and TRBJ2-2; 9 bases align to TRBD2. The germline V gene has CDR1 SSHAT and CDR2 FNYEAQ (reference sequence). The length of the CDR3 is 15 residues. J lost 4 bases, V lost 4 bases, and 4 bases had no gene match. CDR3 protein: CASSSLAGTTGELFF. CDR3 bases: TGTGCCAGCAGCTCTCTAGCGGGGACCACCGGGGAGCTGTTTTTT. The complete variable domain, with remaining parts taken from reference TRBV7-7 and TRBJ2-2, reads GAGVSQSPRYKVTKRGQDVTLRCDPISSHATLYWYQQALGQGPEFLTYFNYEAQPDKSGLPSDRFSAERPEGSISTLTIQRTEQRDSAMYRCASSSLAGTTGELFFGEGSRLTVL.

The chain links TRBV12-1 to TRBJ1-4; TRBD1, as called in the table, went unchecked against the DNA. TRBV12-1 represents a pseudogene. CDR3 size: 17 residues. The CDR3 here is CASSFEGDPATNEKLFF. The CDR3 nucleotides read TGTGCCAGCAGCTTTGAAGGGGATCCCGCAACTAATGAAAAACTGTTTTTT.

This clone showed up just once. V usage is TRBV28 and J usage is TRBJ1-5; 10 nucleotides agree with TRBD1. This CDR3 region has 14 residues. CDR1 and CDR2 (germline): MDHEN, SYDVKM. Trimming took 5 bases from V and 6 from J; bases not matched to a gene: 4. The CDR3 here is CASSGGTGVQPQHF. The CDR3 nucleotides are TGTGCCAGCAGTGGGGGGACAGGGGTTCAGCCCCAGCATTTT.

The chain joins TRBV29-1 to TRBJ2-1; D perhaps matches TRBD1 (5 bases). Trimming removed 8 bases at V and 10 bases at J, with 18 bases between. The CDR3 runs to 12 residues. CDR1 is SQVTM and CDR2 is ANQGSEA in the germline V gene. CDR3 DNA sequence: TGCAGCACAGCGTCCAGGGCTAAGGAGCAGTTCTTC. This codes for CSTASRAKEQFF.

The chain combines TRBV7-9 with TRBJ1-5; a possible D gene is TRBD1 (5 bases). CDR1 and CDR2 from the germline V gene are SEHNR and FQNEAQ (reference sequence). This CDR3 is 14 amino acids long. The germline V and J ends were trimmed by 5 bases and 0 bases, with 8 bases remaining between them. In DNA, the CDR3 is TGTGCCAGCAGCACAGGAGGTAGCAATCAGCCCCAGCATTTT. Amino acids: CASSTGGSNQPQHF. Based on the CDR3 plus reference TRBV7-9 and TRBJ1-5, the full variable domain is DTGVSQNPRHKITKRGQNVTFRCDPISEHNRLYWYRQTLGQGPEFLTYFQNEAQLEKSRLLSDRFSAERPKGSFSTLEIQRTEQGDSAMYLCASSTGGSNQPQHFGDGTRLSIL.

This clone was found once. The junction departs from germline at one end; a sequencing error may be responsible. The chain employs TRBV5-1 and TRBJ2-1; the match to TRBD2 covers 9 bases. The CDR3 loop spans 15 amino acids. Germline loops: CDR1 SGHRS, CDR2 YFSETQ. CDR3 coding DNA: TGCGCCAGCAGGTTGGGGGCGGGAGGGCCAGATGAGCAGTTCTTC. Its translation: CASRLGAGGPDEQFF. The full variable domain, in which reference TRBV5-1 and TRBJ2-1 provide the parts outside the CDR3, is KAGVTQTPRYLIKTRGQQVTLSCSPISGHRSVSWYQQTPGQGLQFLFEYFSETQRNKGNFPGRFSGRQFSNSRSEMNVSTLELGDSALYLCASRLGAGGPDEQFFGPGTRLTVL.

This chain joins TRBV25-1 and TRBJ2-1, with 8 bases fitting TRBD2. CDR1 is MGHDK, CDR2 SYGVNS, per germline. This CDR3 spans 18 amino acids. The V and J ends lost 1 base and 0 bases, in that order; junction bases with no gene match: 8. In DNA form, the CDR3 reads TGTGCCAGCAGTGAATGGCTGGGCGGGACTAGCTCCTACAATGAGCAGTTCTTC. Translating it yields CASSEWLGGTSSYNEQFF. The variable domain in full, with the rest retrieved from reference TRBV25-1 and TRBJ2-1, is EADIYQTPRYLVIGTGKKITLECSQTMGHDKMYWYQQDPGMELHLIHYSYGVNSTEKGDLSSESTVSRIRTEHFPLTLESARPSHTSQYLCASSEWLGGTSSYNEQFFGPGTRLTVL.

V and J are TRBV6-6 and TRBJ1-3, with D perhaps TRBD1 (5 bases). V lost 2 bases, J lost 8 bases, and 10 bases lay in between. The CDR3 sequence is 13 residues long. Germline loops: CDR1 MNHNY, CDR2 SVGAGI (reference sequence). The CDR3 DNA sequence: TGTGCCAGCAGTTACAGACAGTTGGACACCATATATTTT. It translates to CASSYRQLDTIYF.

The chain has TRBV27 and TRBJ2-7; possible D gene TRBD2, 6 bases. This CDR3 has 14 residues. Germline CDR1 reads MNHEY; CDR2 reads SMNVEV (reference sequence). Trimming pared 8 bases from V and 2 bases from J, leaving 16 bases between. The CDR3 region has the DNA TGTGCCAGCGGCCCGGGGACTGGAACCTACGAGCAGTACTTC. As protein: CASGPGTGTYEQYF.

The chain recombines TRBV7-9 with TRBJ1-4, with D maybe TRBD1 (6 bases). V shed 4 bases and J shed 8 bases, with 20 bases lying between them. CDR1 is SEHNR and CDR2 is FQNEAQ in the germline V gene (reference sequence). The CDR3 has 16 residues. CDR3 coding DNA: TGTGCCAGCAGCTCCCTTCTCCGACAGGTTGGGGAAAAACTGTTTTTT. Its translation: CASSSLLRQVGEKLFF.

The chain couples TRBV2 to TRBJ1-5, with 7 bases that match TRBD1. There are 15 residues in the CDR3. Germline values: CDR1 SNHLY, CDR2 FYNNEI. V was clipped by 6 bases and J by 4 bases; unmatched bases: 9. Here the CDR3 reads CASSPPGGGNQPQHF. The CDR3 nucleotides read TGTGCCAGCAGCCCGCCAGGGGGGGGGAATCAGCCCCAGCATTTT.

The V gene is TRBV9, the J gene TRBJ2-3, with 7 bases matching TRBD2. Trimming removed 4 bases from V and 0 bases from J; junction bases left unmatched: 5. The CDR3 consists of 15 residues. Germline lookup yields CDR1 SGDLS and CDR2 YYNGEE. The CDR3 DNA is TGTGCCAGCAGCCTCCGAGCGGGAAGCACAGATACGCAGTATTTT. This codes for CASSLRAGSTDTQYF.

This clone has more than one count but fewer than ten. The chain combines TRBV2 with TRBJ1-1; D ambiguous. V lost 4 bases and J lost 7, with 7 bases in between. The CDR3 is 11 residues long. Germline V CDR1 and CDR2: SNHLY, FYNNEI. CDR3 sequence: CASSAGLEAFF. The DNA for the CDR3 is TGTGCCAGCAGTGCCGGCCTTGAAGCTTTCTTT. Complete variable domain (other parts from reference TRBV2 and TRBJ1-1): EPEVTQTPSHQVTQMGQEVILRCVPISNHLYFYWYRQILGQKVEFLVSFYNNEISEKSEIFDDQFSVERPDGSNFTLKIRSTKLEDSAMYFCASSAGLEAFFGQGTRLTVV.

The chain joins TRBV15 to TRBJ2-7; 7 nucleotides agree with TRBD1. The CDR3 covers 14 residues. The ends lost 1 base at V and 0 bases at J; junction bases unmatched: 0. Germline CDR1 LNHNV, CDR2 YYDKDF (reference sequence). CDR3 nucleotides: TGTGCCACCAGCAGAGGACAGGGCTCCTACGAGCAGTACTTC. This gives the protein CATSRGQGSYEQYF.

This chain connects TRBV11-2 to TRBJ2-7; D gene uncertain. Germline CDR1 SGHAT, CDR2 FQNNGV. CDR3 length: 15 residues. Trimming cost V 1 base and J 2 bases, with 12 bases left between them. Here the CDR3 reads CASSLAGRAPYEQYF. CDR3 nucleotides: TGTGCCAGCAGCTTAGCTGGTAGGGCCCCCTACGAGCAGTACTTC.

The gene calls are TRBV9 and TRBJ1-1; weak D call: TRBD1 (6 bases). The V and J ends lost 2 bases and 2 bases respectively, with 10 bases between them. CDR3 length equals 14 residues. From germline, CDR1 is SGDLS and CDR2 YYNGEE. CDR3 sequence reads: CASSVRDTNTEAFF. In nucleotides, the CDR3 is TGTGCCAGCAGCGTCCGGGACACTAACACTGAAGCTTTCTTT.

The chain couples TRBV2 to TRBJ2-2; 13 bases agree with TRBD2. The CDR3 contains 16 residues. The V segment lost 6 bases and the J segment 5 bases; nucleotides outside the gene matches: 6. The germline gives CDR1 SNHLY, CDR2 FYNNEI. The chain's CDR3 is CASRGLAGSGTGELFF. The DNA for the CDR3 is TGTGCCAGCAGGGGACTAGCGGGATCGGGGACCGGGGAGCTGTTTTTT. The full variable domain, with the rest looked up from reference TRBV2 and TRBJ2-2, is EPEVTQTPSHQVTQMGQEVILRCVPISNHLYFYWYRQILGQKVEFLVSFYNNEISEKSEIFDDQFSVERPDGSNFTLKIRSTKLEDSAMYFCASRGLAGSGTGELFFGEGSRLTVL.

The CDR3 is CDPQGTNYEQYF. The CDR3 nucleotides read TGTGACCCGCAGGGAACCAATTACGAGCAGTACTTC. This chain joins TRBV6-5 and TRBJ2-5; possible D gene TRBD1, 5 bases. The J call may not be correct, given that the DNA end is closer to TRBJ2-7. This CDR3 is 12 amino acids long. Germline V gene data show CDR1 as MNHEY and CDR2 as SVGAGI.